The 22 T cell receptor beta chains in this list originate from one sample, sequenced in a study of blood T cell repertoires in COVID-19. Assay used: immunoSEQ multiplex PCR; TCRdb lists only in-frame clones, some missing. This sample has some 270,000 clones, with about 89% found just once. The sequenced sample was peripheral blood. Receptors were obtained from a man younger than 45 with acute or convalescent COVID-19.

This clone was recorded once. The chain combines TRBV18 with TRBJ1-2; weak D call: TRBD1 (6 bases). Per germline, CDR1 KGHSH and CDR2 LQKENI. CDR3 length: 15 residues. V dropped 3 bases and J dropped 4 bases, with 15 bases sitting between them. CDR3 loop: CASSPTTGIGYGYTF. The CDR3 DNA follows: TGTGCCAGCTCACCGACCACAGGGATCGGCTATGGCTACACCTTC.

The V call is TRBV6-2 or TRBV6-3, the J call TRBJ2-5; D is possibly TRBD1 (5 bases). Germline V gene data show CDR1 as MNHEY and CDR2 as SVGEGT. V lost 2 bases and J lost 2, with 18 bases in between. The CDR3 consists of 17 residues. As DNA, the CDR3 is TGTGCCAGCAGTTACCCCGTGTATTATGACAGACAAGAGACCCAGTACTTC. Translated, it gives CASSYPVYYDRQETQYF.

This clone was observed at least ten times. The same CDR3 also results from other DNA sequences found in this sample. The chain is built from TRBV19 and TRBJ1-2, with 9 bases identical to TRBD1. The CDR3 covers 13 residues. Germline assignment: CDR1 LNHDA and CDR2 SQIVND (reference sequence). The trim removed 8 bases at V and 5 bases at J, leaving 6 bases unmatched. This chain's CDR3 is CASSTGTGYGYTF. The CDR3 DNA follows: TGTGCCAGTTCCACCGGGACAGGGTATGGCTACACCTTC.

This sequence joins TRBV28 and TRBJ1-2; 8 bases map to TRBD1. Germline V gene data show CDR1 as MDHEN and CDR2 as SYDVKM. Trimming at V came to 5 bases and at J to 9 bases, leaving 11 bases not matched to a gene. This CDR3 contains 14 residues. The CDR3 DNA is TGTGCCAGCAGTACCCTTACAGGGGGGGAGAGCTACACCTTC. This translates into CASSTLTGGESYTF.

The chain links TRBV29-1 to TRBJ1-1; D call uncertain. The CDR3 has 12 residues. Trimming removed 0 bases from V and 3 bases from J, with 5 bases in between. Germline-derived CDR1 and CDR2 are SQVTM and ANQGSEA. The CDR3, as DNA: TGCAGCGTTGAAGACAGGTACACTGAAGCTTTCTTT. It specifies CSVEDRYTEAFF.

This clone has just a few counts. V is TRBV9 and J is TRBJ1-2; a possible D gene is TRBD1 (6 bases). V gave up 0 bases and J gave up 0 bases, with 15 bases separating them. Per the germline V gene, CDR1 is SGDLS and CDR2 is YYNGEE. CDR3 size: 17 residues. The DNA for the CDR3 is TGTGCCAGCAGCGTAGATTCGGCCAGGGGTGCTAACTATGGCTACACCTTC. Protein sequence: CASSVDSARGANYGYTF.

This sequence joins TRBV6-4 and TRBJ1-2; 8 bases align to TRBD1. Germline CDR1 reads MRHNA; CDR2 reads SNTAGT. This CDR3 contains 16 residues. V shed 6 bases, J shed 6 bases, and the junction held 15 bases outside the gene matches. CDR3 coding DNA: TGTGCCAGCAGCGAGAACGACCTCGCAGGGGGCAATGGCTACACCTTC. It encodes CASSENDLAGGNGYTF.

As to this clone: The sample holds other DNA sequences that translate to the same CDR3. The chain has TRBV18 and TRBJ1-5; no firm D call. The CDR3 sequence is 13 residues long. Germline loops: CDR1 KGHSH, CDR2 LQKENI. V was cut by 3 bases and J by 4 bases, with 7 bases left in between. CDR3 protein: CASSPDRNQPQHF. DNA for the CDR3: TGTGCCAGCTCACCTGATCGGAATCAGCCCCAGCATTTT.

The rearrangement uses TRBV5-1 and TRBJ2-3; TRBD2 matches 9 bases. Looked up from germline, CDR1 is SGHRS and CDR2 is YFSETQ. This CDR3 contains 16 residues. V shed 2 bases and J 5 bases; nucleotides not matched to a gene: 9. The CDR3 sequence: CASSFLASGKVDTQYF. For the CDR3, the DNA is TGCGCCAGCAGCTTCCTGGCTAGCGGGAAGGTAGATACGCAGTATTTT.

The CDR3 region is CASSPGQAYYEQYF. The DNA of the CDR3 is TGTGCCAGCAGCCCGGGACAGGCTTACTACGAGCAGTACTTC. This chain uses TRBV7-2 with TRBJ2-7; TRBD1 aligns across 8 bases. J gave up 3 bases and V 5 bases, and 6 bases lay outside the gene matches. The CDR3 is 14 residues long. CDR1 and CDR2 (germline): SGHTA, FQGNSA.

This clone was detected once. The chain couples TRBV11-2 to TRBJ2-7; TRBD1 matches at 8 bases. The CDR3 has 13 amino acids. Germline CDR1 is SGHAT and CDR2 is FQNNGV. The V and J ends lost 4 bases and 3 bases, in that order; junction bases with no gene match: 2. The CDR3 DNA follows: TGTGCCAGCAGCTCCGACAGGGGCTACGAGCAGTACTTC. Translating gives CASSSDRGYEQYF.

The chain couples TRBV18 to TRBJ2-7; 8 bases map to TRBD2. The CDR3 has 15 amino acids. Per germline, CDR1 KGHSH and CDR2 LQKENI. J lost 3 bases, V lost 5 bases, and 9 bases had no gene match. CDR3 amino acids: CASSVVTGGLYEQYF. Written as DNA, the CDR3 is TGTGCCAGCTCAGTCGTCACGGGGGGGCTCTACGAGCAGTACTTC.

This clone was seen a few times. This chain links TRBV28 with TRBJ2-1; 7 bases line up with TRBD2. After removal of 3 bases from V and 4 bases from J, the junction contained 9 bases not matched to a gene. Per germline, CDR1 MDHEN and CDR2 SYDVKM. The CDR3 spans 16 residues. In nucleotides, the CDR3 is TGTGCCAGCAGTTTGGTATCGGCTAGCGGATACAATGAGCAGTTCTTC. Its translation: CASSLVSASGYNEQFF.

The V gene is TRBV11-3, the J gene TRBJ2-1; 8 bases are a match to TRBD1. The CDR3 is made up of 15 amino acids. After removal of 1 base from V and 8 bases from J, the junction contained 7 bases not matched to a gene. Germline loops: CDR1 SGHNT, CDR2 YENEEA. In DNA, the CDR3 is TGTGCCAGCAGCTTAGGACAGGGGACTTTCGATGAGCAGTTCTTC. Protein product: CASSLGQGTFDEQFF.

This clone has just one count. The rearrangement uses TRBV5-6 and TRBJ2-7; 7 bases map to TRBD1. Germline V gene lookup returns CDR1 SGHDT and CDR2 YYEEEE. CDR3 length: 16 residues. The J segment lost 1 base and the V segment lost 6 bases, leaving 13 bases of the junction unmatched. The CDR3 is CASTQPSGQSSYEQYF. The CDR3 nucleotides read TGTGCCAGCACCCAACCCTCGGGACAGTCTTCCTACGAGCAGTACTTC.

This clone was detected a few times. This chain links TRBV6-5 with TRBJ1-5; tentative D call: TRBD1 (5 bases). CDR1 is MNHEY and CDR2 is SVGAGI in the germline V gene. The CDR3 is made up of 14 amino acids. Trimming left V 6 bases short and J 1 base short, with 10 bases between. CDR3 sequence reads: CASRPQGSNQPQHF. The CDR3 DNA follows: TGTGCCAGCAGACCTCAGGGAAGCAATCAGCCCCAGCATTTT.

The rearrangement uses TRBV28 and TRBJ2-7, with 7 nucleotides matching TRBD2. CDR3 size: 15 residues. The germline V gene encodes CDR1 MDHEN and CDR2 SYDVKM. V shed 6 bases and J 0 bases; nucleotides not matched to a gene: 8. CDR3 loop: CASSLASGTSYEQYF. The CDR3 DNA reads TGTGCCAGCAGCTTAGCTAGCGGTACCTCCTACGAGCAGTACTTC.

The gene calls are TRBV2 and TRBJ2-1; the D is unclear. Germline V CDR1 and CDR2: SNHLY, FYNNEI. V dropped 7 bases and J dropped 0 bases, with 10 bases sitting between them. CDR3 size: 14 residues. The CDR3 DNA follows: TGTGCCAGCAAGATAGAGAACTCCTACAATGAGCAGTTCTTC. It codes for CASKIENSYNEQFF.

The gene calls are TRBV19 and TRBJ2-6; TRBD2 aligns across 11 bases. CDR1 and CDR2 from the germline V gene are LNHDA and SQIVND (reference sequence). This CDR3 is 22 amino acids long. The J segment lost 2 bases and the V segment lost 0 bases, leaving 15 bases of the junction unmatched. As DNA, the CDR3 is TGTGCCAGTAGTATAGAGCAGTGGCTAGCGGGGGGTTCCTTACCTGGGGCCAACGTCCTGACTTTC. It specifies CASSIEQWLAGGSLPGANVLTF.

The genes are TRBV30 and TRBJ2-7; a weak D match, TRBD1 (5 bases). Trimming pared 6 bases from V and 3 bases from J, leaving 12 bases between. This CDR3 contains 12 residues. CDR1 and CDR2 from the germline V gene are GTSNPN and SVGIG (reference sequence). The CDR3 DNA reads TGTGCCTGTCAACAGGCTCTCTACGAGCAGTACTTC. It yields the protein CACQQALYEQYF.

The chain is built from TRBV10-3 and TRBJ1-5, with D tentatively TRBD1 (5 bases). This CDR3 has 18 amino acids. V was cut by 1 base and J by 1 base, with 17 bases left in between. Looked up from germline, CDR1 is ENHRY and CDR2 is SYGVKD. Here the CDR3 DNA reads TGTGCCATCAGTGAGTGGGGCGGTGGGACTCGAAGCAATCAGCCCCAGCATTTT. It specifies CAISEWGGGTRSNQPQHF.

The chain has TRBV19 and TRBJ1-5, with 7 bases that match TRBD1. This CDR3 is built from 15 residues. Germline V gene sequence: CDR1 LNHDA, CDR2 SQIVND (reference sequence). Trimming cost V 6 bases and J 2 bases; bases outside gene matches: 7. CDR3 coding DNA: TGTGCCAGTAGGGTCGGGACAGCGGGCAATCAGCCCCAGCATTTT. Protein sequence: CASRVGTAGNQPQHF.